Below, one T cell receptor (beta chain) is given with its context. Its antigen is still unknown. This CDR3 contains 15 residues. Germline V gives CDR1 LGHNA, CDR2 YNFKEQ. Trimming shortened V by 1 base and J by 10 bases, and 16 bases separated the two germline ends. This sample is drawn from a study of T cell clonotyping in hematopoietic cell transplantation. The study's findings and limits: Recipient TCR diversity dropped after transplant; expanded clonotypes rose from day 30 to 180.

Recipients were bled about 28 days pretransplant and at posttransplant days 30, 100, 180. Sequencing was performed with immunoSEQ multiplex PCR; in TCRdb, only in-frame clones are kept and a portion is missing. This sample has about 11,000 clones; roughly 87% occur once, and the top ten carry 15% to 20%. Sequenced material: PBMCs, taken 100 days after allogeneic stem cell transplant. The chain links TRBV4-2 to TRBJ2-2; possibly TRBD2 for D (7 bases). This TCR derives from a female patient aged 55-70 years who had an allogeneic stem cell transplant from an unrelated donor, so the T cells may come from the graft donor. Some clones in this sample may be carry-over from other donors' samples. CDR3 nucleotide sequence: TGTGCCAGCAGCCAAGCCCGGACACGGGGGGCGGAGCTGTTTTTT. Protein product: CASSQARTRGAELFF.